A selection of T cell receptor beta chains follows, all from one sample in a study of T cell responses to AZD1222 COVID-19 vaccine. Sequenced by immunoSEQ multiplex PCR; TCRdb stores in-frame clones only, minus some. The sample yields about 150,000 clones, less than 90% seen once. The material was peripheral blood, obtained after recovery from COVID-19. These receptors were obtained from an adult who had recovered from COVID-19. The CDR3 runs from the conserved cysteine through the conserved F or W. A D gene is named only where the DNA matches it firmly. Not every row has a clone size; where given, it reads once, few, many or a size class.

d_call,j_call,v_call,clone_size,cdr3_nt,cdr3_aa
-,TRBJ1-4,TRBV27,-,TGTGCCAGCAGTTTTTACAATAATGGCGAAAAACTGTTTTTT,CASSFYNNGEKLFF
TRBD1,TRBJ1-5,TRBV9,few,TGTGCCAGCAGCGTCGACGACAGGGGGCCCGTCAATCAGCCCCAGCATTTT,CASSVDDRGPVNQPQHF
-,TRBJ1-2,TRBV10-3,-,TGTGCCATCAGTGACCCCGTAAAGGGGGGGGGATGGAACTATGGCTACACCTTC,CAISDPVKGGGWNYGYTF
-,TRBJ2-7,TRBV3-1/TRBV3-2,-,TGTGCCAGCAGCCAAGTCGGCCTCACTAGGGCGAGGGAGCAGTACTTC,CASSQVGLTRAREQYF
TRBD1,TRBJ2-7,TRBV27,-,TGTGCCAGCCATCCTGGACAGGGGGCGTCCTCCGAGCAGTACTTC,CASHPGQGASSEQYF
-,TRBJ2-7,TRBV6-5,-,TGTGCCAGCAGTAGTCGAGGGCAGTCCTACGAGCAGTACTTC,CASSSRGQSYEQYF
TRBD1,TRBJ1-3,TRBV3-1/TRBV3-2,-,TGTGCCAGCAGCTATAGGACAGGGCCGACTGGAAACACCATATATTTT,CASSYRTGPTGNTIYF
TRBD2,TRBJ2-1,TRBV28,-,TGTGCCATCCAGACTAGCGGGAATGATGAGCAGTTCTTC,CAIQTSGNDEQFF
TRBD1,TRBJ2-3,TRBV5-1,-,TGCGCCAGCAGCGGGGACAGGGGGAGGGCAGATACGCAGTATTTT,CASSGDRGRADTQYF
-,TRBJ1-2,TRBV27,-,TGTGCCAGCAGTTTATTTGCAACCCCTAACTATGGCTACACCTTC,CASSLFATPNYGYTF
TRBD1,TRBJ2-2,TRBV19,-,TGTGCCAGTAGTATTCGGACAGGGGGAAAAACCGGGGAGCTGTTTTTT,CASSIRTGGKTGELFF
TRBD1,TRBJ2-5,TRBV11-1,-,TGTGCCAGCAGCTTAAGCACCAGGGGGCAGGGAGAGACCCAGTACTTC,CASSLSTRGQGETQYF
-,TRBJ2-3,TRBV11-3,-,TGTGCCAGCAGCATCGGGACAAGCGGGAGCACAGATACGCAGTATTTT,CASSIGTSGSTDTQYF
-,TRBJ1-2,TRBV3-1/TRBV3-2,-,TGTGCCAGCAGTCCACCGGGGCTAGGTGGCTATGGCTACACCTTC,CASSPPGLGGYGYTF
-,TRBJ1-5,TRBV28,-,TGTGCCAGCAACCCATGGACAGCTTATAGCAATCAGCCCCAGCATTTT,CASNPWTAYSNQPQHF
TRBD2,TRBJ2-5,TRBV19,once,TGTGCCAGTAGTATACCAGGACTAGCGGGGGTACAAGAGACCCAGTACTTC,CASSIPGLAGVQETQYF
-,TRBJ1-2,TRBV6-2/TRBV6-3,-,TGTGCCAGCAGTTACAGAGGGGGAGATGGCTACACCTTC,CASSYRGGDGYTF
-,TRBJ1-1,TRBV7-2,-,TGTGCCAGCAGCTCGAGAGGAGGCACTGAAGCTTTCTTT,CASSSRGGTEAFF
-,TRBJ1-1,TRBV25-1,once,TGTGCCAGCATTTCGGGGAGCGACACTGAAGCTTTCTTT,CASISGSDTEAFF
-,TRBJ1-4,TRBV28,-,TGTGCCAGCGAATCACAGGGAGAAGAAAAACTGTTTTTT,CASESQGEEKLFF
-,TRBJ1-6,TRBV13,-,TGTGCCAGCAGCTTAGATTCAGGTAGAAATTCACCCCTCCACTTT,CASSLDSGRNSPLHF
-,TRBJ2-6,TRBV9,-,TGTGCCAGCAGCGCCTGGAACTCTGGGGCCAACGTCCTGACTTTC,CASSAWNSGANVLTF
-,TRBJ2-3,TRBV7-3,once,TGTGCCAGCAGCCCCGCCGCCGCGCCAGATACGCAGTATTTT,CASSPAAAPDTQYF
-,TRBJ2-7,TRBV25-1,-,TGTGCCACCAAAACAAGTACCTACGAGCAGTACTTC,CATKTSTYEQYF
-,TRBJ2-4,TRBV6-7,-,TGTGCCAGCAGTCTCCGGGACGGAAACATTCAGTACTTC,CASSLRDGNIQYF
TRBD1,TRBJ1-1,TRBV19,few,TGTGCCAGTAGTAACCCGACAGGGATCACTGAAGCTTTCTTT,CASSNPTGITEAFF
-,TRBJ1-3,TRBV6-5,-,TGTGCCAGCGGGGAGGGGCCTGGAAACACCATATATTTT,CASGEGPGNTIYF
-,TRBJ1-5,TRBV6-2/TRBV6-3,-,TGTGCCAGCAGTTTGCTGGGTAGTCAGCCCCAGCATTTT,CASSLLGSQPQHF
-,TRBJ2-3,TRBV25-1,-,TGTGCCAGCAGCCGCTCTAGCTCGGCAGATACGCAGTATTTT,CASSRSSSADTQYF
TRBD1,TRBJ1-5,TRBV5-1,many,TGCGCCAGCAGCACAGGGGGCAGGAATCAGCCCCAGCATTTT,CASSTGGRNQPQHF
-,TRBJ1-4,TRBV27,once,TGTGCCAGCAGTTTATTCGGGGGGGCCGTTGCAACTAATGAAAAACTGTTTTTT,CASSLFGGAVATNEKLFF
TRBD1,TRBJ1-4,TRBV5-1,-,TGCGCCAGCAGCTTGGGGACAGGGTCTAATGAAAAACTGTTTTTT,CASSLGTGSNEKLFF
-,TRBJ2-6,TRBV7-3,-,TGTGCCAGCAGCCAGGGACTCTCTGGGGCCAACGTCCTGACTTTC,CASSQGLSGANVLTF
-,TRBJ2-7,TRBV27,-,TGTGCCAGCAGTTTACATCAGAGACAGAGCCGGAGGGAGCAGTACTTC,CASSLHQRQSRREQYF